One and the same sample provided the 26 T cell receptor beta chains below, sequenced in a study of blood T cell repertoires in COVID-19. The table came from immunoSEQ multiplex PCR; TCRdb's copy has only in-frame clones and leaves some out. This table holds about 280,000 clones, around 83% found once. The sample consisted of PBMCs or T cells enriched from blood (not recorded which). Source of these receptors: a man aged 40-50 years who had been exposed to COVID-19.

The gene calls are TRBV5-1 and TRBJ2-7, with D tentatively TRBD1 (5 bases). The CDR3 totals 13 residues. V lost 4 bases to trimming and J lost 3 bases, with 11 bases between them. From germline, CDR1 is SGHRS and CDR2 YFSETQ. The CDR3 protein is CASSLDSYYEQYF. The CDR3 nucleotides are TGCGCCAGCAGCCTAGACAGCTACTACGAGCAGTACTTC.

The chain recombines TRBV6-5 with TRBJ1-3; D uncertain. Germline loops: CDR1 MNHEY, CDR2 SVGAGI. Trimming removed 4 bases from V and 0 bases from J, with 13 bases in between. CDR3 length equals 16 residues. The CDR3 reads CASSSGTPFSGNTIYF. As DNA, the CDR3 is TGTGCCAGCAGTTCGGGTACCCCATTCTCTGGAAACACCATATATTTT.

The chain has TRBV6-4 and TRBJ2-1; 12 nucleotides match TRBD2. Germline loops: CDR1 MRHNA, CDR2 SNTAGT. The CDR3 runs to 17 residues. The trim removed 5 bases at V and 4 bases at J, leaving 9 bases unmatched. DNA for the CDR3: TGTGCCAGCAGTAGGACTAGCGGGACTGTCTTATACAATGAGCAGTTCTTC. As protein: CASSRTSGTVLYNEQFF.

The gene calls are TRBV11-3 and TRBJ1-1; D remains ambiguous. V was shortened by 1 base and J by 1 base, with 7 bases between the two germline ends. The CDR3 consists of 14 residues. Germline CDR1 reads SGHNT; CDR2 reads YENEEA. The CDR3 loop is CASSLGEGNTEAFF. The CDR3 DNA reads as TGTGCCAGCAGCTTAGGAGAGGGGAACACTGAAGCTTTCTTT.

The rearrangement joins TRBV11-2 to TRBJ1-5; D possibly corresponds to TRBD1 (5 bases). With 2 bases removed from V and 7 bases from J, the gap between germline ends came to 12 bases. CDR1 and CDR2 from the germline V gene are SGHAT and FQNNGV. There are 14 residues in the CDR3. CDR3 amino acids: CASSLSPGNQPQHF. The CDR3 DNA sequence: TGTGCCAGCAGCTTATCCCCAGGGAACCAGCCCCAGCATTTT.

This clone was detected a few times. J is TRBJ1-5 and V is TRBV19; unclear D gene. Germline V gene sequence: CDR1 LNHDA, CDR2 SQIVND (reference sequence). The CDR3 loop spans 14 amino acids. The V end lost 7 bases, the J end lost 0 bases, and 10 bases lay between the germline ends. The CDR3 DNA follows: TGTGCCAGTATTGGGCCTTATAGCAATCAGCCCCAGCATTTT. Amino acid sequence: CASIGPYSNQPQHF.

The chain carries TRBV25-1 and TRBJ2-7, with 7 bases aligning to TRBD2. V lost 6 bases to trimming and J lost 3 bases; unmatched junction nucleotides: 11. Germline V CDR1 and CDR2: MGHDK, SYGVNS. This CDR3 is built from 15 residues. The CDR3 is CASRRPGRGHYEQYF. DNA for the CDR3: TGTGCCAGCAGGCGGCCGGGGAGGGGCCACTACGAGCAGTACTTC.

This chain links TRBV9 with TRBJ2-3; 12 nucleotides line up with TRBD2. This CDR3 has 15 residues. V lost 0 bases and J lost 5; bases outside the gene matches: 1. Germline lookup yields CDR1 SGDLS and CDR2 YYNGEE. The DNA for the CDR3 is TGTGCCAGCAGCGTAGGACTAGCGGGAGTAGATACGCAGTATTTT. Its protein product is CASSVGLAGVDTQYF.

The CDR3 protein is CASSPMGGNANTGELFF. In nucleotides, the CDR3 is TGTGCCAGCAGCCCTATGGGGGGTAATGCGAACACCGGGGAGCTGTTTTTT. The rearrangement links TRBV5-4 to TRBJ2-2, with a possible D match to TRBD2 (6 bases). V shed 4 bases and J shed 0 bases, with 16 bases lying between them. The CDR3 contains 17 residues. The germline V gene encodes CDR1 SGHNT and CDR2 YYREEE (reference sequence).

The rearrangement joins TRBV6-1 to TRBJ1-4, with a possible D match to TRBD1 (6 bases). Per the germline V gene, CDR1 is MNHNS and CDR2 is SASEGT. The CDR3 sequence is 15 residues long. Trimming left V 3 bases short and J 6 bases short, with 14 bases between. The CDR3 DNA follows: TGTGCCAGCAGTGATGCAGGGGCCTTTGATGAAAAACTGTTTTTT. It encodes CASSDAGAFDEKLFF.

This chain connects TRBV4-1 to TRBJ2-7; D gene uncertain. The V gene's germline CDR1 is MGHRA and CDR2 YSYEKL. V lost 3 bases, J lost 3 bases, and 15 bases lay in between. CDR3 length: 15 amino acids. The CDR3 sequence: CASSQVARVNYEQYF. Here the CDR3 DNA reads TGCGCCAGCAGCCAGGTAGCTCGGGTGAACTACGAGCAGTACTTC.

The rearrangement links TRBV5-1 to TRBJ2-2; the match to TRBD2 covers 12 bases. This CDR3 region has 16 residues. Germline V gene data show CDR1 as SGHRS and CDR2 as YFSETQ. V was clipped by 3 bases and J by 6 bases; unmatched bases: 6. The CDR3 loop reads CASSSRTSGTAGELFF. CDR3 DNA: TGCGCCAGCAGCTCGCGGACTAGCGGGACGGCCGGGGAGCTGTTTTTT.

The gene calls are TRBV6-5 and TRBJ1-1; 7 bases are a match to TRBD1. This CDR3 comprises 16 residues. The trim removed 2 bases at V and 0 bases at J, leaving 6 bases unmatched. Germline V lookup: CDR1 MNHEY, CDR2 SVGAGI. In nucleotides, the CDR3 is TGTGCCAGCAGTTACACGATAGGGACAGTGAACACTGAAGCTTTCTTT. This gives the protein CASSYTIGTVNTEAFF.

The chain couples TRBV6-5 to TRBJ1-1; 8 bases fit TRBD1. The CDR3 is 14 amino acids. Germline V gene sequence: CDR1 MNHEY, CDR2 SVGAGI. J gave up 5 bases and V 5 bases, and 7 bases lay outside the gene matches. The DNA of the CDR3 is TGTGCCAGCAGTCCGAAGAACAGGGGGACTGAAGCTTTCTTT. This codes for CASSPKNRGTEAFF.

This chain joins TRBV7-9 and TRBJ2-4; D might be TRBD1 (6 bases). This CDR3 has 11 residues. Trimming cost V 5 bases and J 8 bases, with 7 bases left between them. Looked up from germline, CDR1 is SEHNR and CDR2 is FQNEAQ (reference sequence). For the CDR3, the DNA is TGTGCCAGCAGCGGGACATACATTCAGTACTTC. Its translation: CASSGTYIQYF.

CDR3 DNA: TGCGCCAGCAGTACGACAGGCTCTGGAAACACCATATATTTT. Amino acids: CASSTTGSGNTIYF. V usage is TRBV10-1 and J usage is TRBJ1-3, with D tentatively TRBD1 (6 bases). The CDR3 length is 14 residues. The V end lost 5 bases, the J end lost 0 bases, and 8 bases lay between the germline ends. Germline CDR1 reads WNHNN; CDR2 reads SYGVQD (reference sequence).

In its sample, this clone was seen once. The chain links TRBV30 to TRBJ1-1; D is unclear. Trimming left V 4 bases short and J 9 bases short, with 12 bases between. The CDR3 covers 11 residues. The germline CDR1 and CDR2 sequences are GTSNPN and SVGIG (reference sequence). DNA of the CDR3: TGTGCCTGGATCATCTCGACTCAAGCTTTCTTT. Translation gives CAWIISTQAFF.

V is TRBV6-5 and J is TRBJ1-1; 7 bases agree with TRBD1. Germline CDR1 MNHEY, CDR2 SVGAGI. With V trimmed by 6 bases and J by 1 base, 8 bases remained unmatched. CDR3 length: 15 amino acids. CDR3 amino acids: CASRGRTGQNTEAFF. The CDR3 DNA reads TGTGCCAGCAGGGGGAGGACAGGACAGAACACTGAAGCTTTCTTT.

This chain connects TRBV3-1 (or the pseudogene TRBV3-2) to TRBJ2-1, with D unresolved. Germline loops: CDR1 LGHDT, CDR2 YNNKEL (reference sequence). This CDR3 has 12 residues. The ends were cut back, 1 base at V and 6 bases at J, with 4 bases in the middle. The CDR3 spells CASSQVFNEQFF. For the CDR3, the DNA is TGTGCCAGCAGCCAAGTATTCAATGAGCAGTTCTTC.

The CDR3 DNA reads as TGTGCCAGCGAGGGTGGAAATACTGAAGCTTTCTTT. As protein: CASEGGNTEAFF. The V and J genes are TRBV6-6 and TRBJ1-1; no definite D call. The CDR3 totals 12 residues. The germline V gene encodes CDR1 MNHNY and CDR2 SVGAGI (reference sequence). V lost 8 bases and J lost 5, with 12 bases in between.

The V gene is TRBV11-3, the J gene TRBJ2-1, with 7 bases matching TRBD2. This CDR3 region has 14 residues. In germline, CDR1 is SGHNT, CDR2 YENEEA. V shed 5 bases, J shed 7 bases, and the junction held 8 bases outside the gene matches. DNA of the CDR3: TGTGCCAGCAGCCCTGGGGGGGGTTTGAATGAGCAGTTCTTC. This encodes CASSPGGGLNEQFF. The full variable domain, its missing parts supplied by reference TRBV11-3 and TRBJ2-1, is EAGVVQSPRYKIIEKKQPVAFWCNPISGHNTLYWYLQNLGQGPELLIRYENEEAVDDSQLPKDRFSAERLKGVDSTLKIQPAELGDSAVYLCASSPGGGLNEQFFGPGTRLTVL.

This sequence joins TRBV5-1 and TRBJ2-2; TRBD1 might be the D (5 bases). The CDR3 is made up of 16 amino acids. CDR1 and CDR2 from the germline V gene are SGHRS and YFSETQ. V lost 2 bases and J lost 4, with 15 bases in between. This CDR3 reads CASSLARAVSTGELFF. CDR3 sequence (DNA): TGCGCCAGCAGCTTAGCCAGGGCTGTCAGCACCGGGGAGCTGTTTTTT.

The chain carries TRBV11-2 and TRBJ2-5; 8 bases are shared with TRBD2. V trimming: 4 bases; J trimming: 5 bases; junction bases outside the gene matches: 6. CDR1 and CDR2 (germline): SGHAT, FQNNGV. The CDR3 extends over 14 amino acids. The CDR3 loop is CASSSGLVSETQYF. In DNA form, the CDR3 reads TGTGCCAGCAGCTCGGGACTAGTGAGCGAGACCCAGTACTTC.

The chain uses TRBV3-1 (or the pseudogene TRBV3-2) and TRBJ1-1; a possible D gene is TRBD1 (5 bases). Germline V gene lookup returns CDR1 LGHDT and CDR2 YNNKEL (reference sequence). This CDR3 has 14 amino acids. The germline V and J ends were trimmed by 4 bases and 2 bases, with 11 bases remaining between them. CDR3 nucleotides: TGTGCCAGCAGCCTCCTTGGGGCTAACACTGAAGCTTTCTTT. Residues: CASSLLGANTEAFF.

The rearrangement links TRBV6-4 to TRBJ1-6, with 7 bases fitting TRBD1. V gave up 4 bases and J gave up 7 bases; unmatched junction bases: 1. CDR1 and CDR2 (germline): MRHNA, SNTAGT. CDR3 length equals 13 residues. CDR3 residues: CASSGGQNSPLHF. In nucleotides, the CDR3 is TGTGCCAGCAGTGGGGGACAGAATTCACCCCTCCACTTT.

The chain couples TRBV5-6 to TRBJ2-7; possibly TRBD2 for D (6 bases). The CDR3 totals 13 residues. V was cut by 5 bases and J by 6 bases, with 15 bases left in between. CDR1 is SGHDT and CDR2 is YYEEEE in the germline V gene. As DNA, the CDR3 is TGTGCCAGCAGTGCCGGGACTCCGACCGAGCAGTACTTC. Residues: CASSAGTPTEQYF.